The clone carrying this TCR beta chain was counted only a few times. What it recognizes is unknown. These data are taken from a study of blood T cells in healthy people across ages. Through a sample-barcoded 5' primer and a J-beta primer mix, a second PCR was run for roughly 7 to 12 cycles. Each cDNA molecule was tagged by a template-switch adaptor with 12 random nucleotides. Per-sample output comprised a minimum of 2.5 million paired-end reads containing CDR3. TCRdb independently ran MiXCR on the 5' RACE reads; one entry per CDR3 protein. Of around 1.1 million distinct CDR3 sequences in the sample, roughly two fifths were seen once. Study results and limitations: PBMCs left unsorted prevented a conclusive naive versus antigen-experienced comparison.

Every donor gave approximately 10 milliliters of peripheral blood. The germline CDR1 and CDR2 sequences are SGHVS and FQNEAQ. V dropped 0 bases and J dropped 12 bases, with 18 bases sitting between them. The CDR3 is 15 amino acids. The specimen sequenced was blood. V is TRBV7-8 and J is TRBJ1-5; maybe TRBD1 (5 bases). This TCR derives from a man aged 18 to 29 in good health. The CDR3 bases are TGTGCCAGCAGCTTAGCGTCCAGGGCCCCACATGGCCAGCATTTT. Translating gives CASSLASRAPHGQHF.